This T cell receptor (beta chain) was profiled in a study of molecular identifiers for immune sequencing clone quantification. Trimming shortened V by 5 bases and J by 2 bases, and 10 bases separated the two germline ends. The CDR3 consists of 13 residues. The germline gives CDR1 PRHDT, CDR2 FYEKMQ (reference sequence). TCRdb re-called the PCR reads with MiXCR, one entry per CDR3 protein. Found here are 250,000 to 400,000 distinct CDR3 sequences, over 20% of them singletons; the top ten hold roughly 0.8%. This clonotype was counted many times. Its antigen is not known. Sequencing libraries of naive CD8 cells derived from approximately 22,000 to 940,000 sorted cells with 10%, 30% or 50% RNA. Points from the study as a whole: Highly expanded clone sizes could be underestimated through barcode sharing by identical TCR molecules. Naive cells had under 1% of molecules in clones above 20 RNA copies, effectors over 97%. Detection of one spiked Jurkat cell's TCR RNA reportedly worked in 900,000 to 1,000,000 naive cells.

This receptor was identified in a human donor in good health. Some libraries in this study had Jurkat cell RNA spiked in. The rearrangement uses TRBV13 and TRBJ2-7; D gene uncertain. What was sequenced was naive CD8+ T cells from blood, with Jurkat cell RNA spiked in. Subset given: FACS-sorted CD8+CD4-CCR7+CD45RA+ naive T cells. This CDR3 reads CASSPLLAYEQYF. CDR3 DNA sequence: TGTGCCAGCAGCCCCCTCCTGGCCTACGAGCAGTACTTC.